Here is one T cell receptor (beta chain) with its context. Other DNA sequences of this sample code for an identical CDR3. CDR1 and CDR2 (germline): SGHTA, FQGNSA. The junction had 7 bases not matched to a gene; V was cut back by 5 bases and J by 2 bases. The CDR3 totals 16 residues. This entry is derived from a study of blood T cell repertoires in COVID-19. Data came from immunoSEQ multiplex PCR; TCRdb stores just in-frame clones and leaves some out. There are some 320,000 clones in the sample; around nine tenths occur only once, and roughly 5.2% lies in the top ten. Sequencing used PBMCs or T cells enriched from blood (not recorded which). The chain couples TRBV7-2 to TRBJ2-7; 12 bases agree with TRBD2. The TCR sequence derives from a man aged 55 to 69 who had recovered from COVID-19. CDR3 protein: CASSLELAGGTYEQYF. The CDR3 bases are TGTGCCAGCAGCCTGGAACTAGCGGGAGGCACCTACGAGCAGTACTTC. Together with reference TRBV7-2 and TRBJ2-7, the CDR3 gives the full variable domain: GAGVSQSPSNKVTEKGKDVELRCDPISGHTALYWYRQSLGQGLEFLIYFQGNSAPDKSGLPSDRFSAERTGGSVSTLTIQRTQQEDSAVYLCASSLELAGGTYEQYFGPGTRLTVT.